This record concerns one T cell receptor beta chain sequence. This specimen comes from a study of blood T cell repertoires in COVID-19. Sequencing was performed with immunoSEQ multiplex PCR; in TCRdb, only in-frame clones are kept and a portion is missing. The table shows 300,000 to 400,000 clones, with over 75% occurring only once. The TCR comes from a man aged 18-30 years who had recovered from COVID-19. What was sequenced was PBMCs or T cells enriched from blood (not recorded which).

CDR3 in DNA: TGTGCCAGCAGCCCCAGCGGGGGGGCTGGGGGTGGTGAGCAGTTCTTC. This sequence encodes CASSPSGGAGGGEQFF. The chain is built from TRBV7-6 and TRBJ2-1; 10 nucleotides match TRBD2. The CDR3 sequence is 16 residues long. Germline loops: CDR1 SGHVS, CDR2 FNYEAQ. V shed 5 bases and J 9 bases; nucleotides not matched to a gene: 13.